Listed below are T cell receptor beta chains from one sample, sequenced in a study of cytomegalovirus exposure and HLA in healthy donors. Profiled with immunoSEQ multiplex PCR; TCRdb holds only in-frame clones, not every one. The sample lists around 110,000 clones, 66% occurring once. Material: PBMCs. Receptor source: a man between 18 and 35 years old in good health and CMV-seronegative. The CDR3 runs from the conserved cysteine through the conserved F or W. Fields, in order: V gene, CDR3 length, J gene, CDR3 protein.

V gene: TRBV5-6; CDR3 length: 17; J gene: TRBJ2-7; CDR3 protein: CASSASVGLAPTYEQYF
V gene: TRBV25-1; CDR3 length: 13; J gene: TRBJ2-7; CDR3 protein: CASSEYSQTGHYF
V gene: TRBV6-5; CDR3 length: 14; J gene: TRBJ2-7; CDR3 protein: CASSLSGGLYEQYF
V gene: TRBV5-4; CDR3 length: 18; J gene: TRBJ2-6; CDR3 protein: CASSSRRSGVGGANVLTF
V gene: TRBV5-4; CDR3 length: 15; J gene: TRBJ2-7; CDR3 protein: CASSLGASVKYEQYF
V gene: TRBV28; CDR3 length: 14; J gene: TRBJ2-7; CDR3 protein: CASSPSDTNYEQYF
V gene: TRBV30; CDR3 length: 13; J gene: TRBJ2-3; CDR3 protein: CACTSGGTDTQYF
V gene: TRBV9; CDR3 length: 15; J gene: TRBJ1-1; CDR3 protein: CASSVGGRAASEAFF
V gene: TRBV18; CDR3 length: 15; J gene: TRBJ1-1; CDR3 protein: CASSQGQGLSWLAFF
V gene: TRBV7-8; CDR3 length: 15; J gene: TRBJ2-2; CDR3 protein: CASSPSPLDTGELFF
V gene: TRBV27; CDR3 length: 16; J gene: TRBJ2-5; CDR3 protein: CASSRGLAGSLETQYF
V gene: TRBV28; CDR3 length: 15; J gene: TRBJ1-1; CDR3 protein: CASSPRLGGSTEAFF
V gene: TRBV18; CDR3 length: 15; J gene: TRBJ1-2; CDR3 protein: CASSPDLGTGGGYTF
V gene: TRBV5-1; CDR3 length: 14; J gene: TRBJ2-3; CDR3 protein: CASRGGQGTDTQYF
V gene: TRBV6-1; CDR3 length: 14; J gene: TRBJ1-1; CDR3 protein: CASSVRGWNTEAFF
V gene: TRBV28; CDR3 length: 13; J gene: TRBJ1-1; CDR3 protein: CASRKTGGTEAFF
V gene: TRBV7-2; CDR3 length: 15; J gene: TRBJ2-1; CDR3 protein: CASSLGGASYNEQFF
V gene: TRBV13; CDR3 length: 15; J gene: TRBJ1-1; CDR3 protein: CASSLNRGRNTEAFF
V gene: TRBV28; CDR3 length: 12; J gene: TRBJ2-3; CDR3 protein: CASITGWGTQYF
V gene: TRBV7-2; CDR3 length: 14; J gene: TRBJ2-7; CDR3 protein: CASSPLGRVHEQYF
V gene: TRBV25-1; CDR3 length: 16; J gene: TRBJ2-5; CDR3 protein: CASSEERQGIGETQYF
V gene: TRBV13; CDR3 length: 13; J gene: TRBJ2-7; CDR3 protein: CASSLGGLGEQYF
V gene: TRBV6-5; CDR3 length: 16; J gene: TRBJ1-6; CDR3 protein: CASSFTDRAYNSPLHF
V gene: TRBV18; CDR3 length: 13; J gene: TRBJ2-3; CDR3 protein: CASSPPGADTQYF
V gene: TRBV28; CDR3 length: 15; J gene: TRBJ2-1; CDR3 protein: CASRFPSEAYNEQFF
V gene: TRBV19; CDR3 length: 15; J gene: TRBJ2-7; CDR3 protein: CASSSRRQVLGEQYF
V gene: TRBV30; CDR3 length: 13; J gene: TRBJ1-1; CDR3 protein: CAWRAAANTEAFF
V gene: TRBV11-2; CDR3 length: 15; J gene: TRBJ2-5; CDR3 protein: CASSGRLVRGETQYF
V gene: TRBV9; CDR3 length: 16; J gene: TRBJ2-4; CDR3 protein: CASSRPGDRGENIQYF
V gene: TRBV19; CDR3 length: 20; J gene: TRBJ2-1; CDR3 protein: CASSKGVRTSGRGSYNEQFF
V gene: TRBV27; CDR3 length: 15; J gene: TRBJ1-1; CDR3 protein: CASSLNSRGLTEAFF
V gene: TRBV5-4; CDR3 length: 16; J gene: TRBJ2-7; CDR3 protein: CASSRPTGGASYEQYF
V gene: TRBV6-6; CDR3 length: 16; J gene: TRBJ2-7; CDR3 protein: CASSYPPGQGAGEQYF